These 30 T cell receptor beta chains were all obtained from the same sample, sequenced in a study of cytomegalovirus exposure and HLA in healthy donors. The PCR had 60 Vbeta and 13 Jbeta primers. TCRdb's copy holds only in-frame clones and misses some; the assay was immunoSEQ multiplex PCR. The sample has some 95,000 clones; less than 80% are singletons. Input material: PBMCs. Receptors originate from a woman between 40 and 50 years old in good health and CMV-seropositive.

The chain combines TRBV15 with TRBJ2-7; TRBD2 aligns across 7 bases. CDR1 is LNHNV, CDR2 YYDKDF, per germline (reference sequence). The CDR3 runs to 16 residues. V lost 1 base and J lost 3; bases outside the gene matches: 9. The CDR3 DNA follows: TGTGCCACCAGCAGAGTGGGGGGAGGGCCTCTCTACGAGCAGTACTTC. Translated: CATSRVGGGPLYEQYF.

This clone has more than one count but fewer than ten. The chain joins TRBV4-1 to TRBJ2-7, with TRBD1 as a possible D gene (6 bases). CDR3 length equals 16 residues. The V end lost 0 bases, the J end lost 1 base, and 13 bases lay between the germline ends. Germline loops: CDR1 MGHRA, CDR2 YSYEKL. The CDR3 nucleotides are TGCGCCAGCAGCCAAGATCCCGGGACACCTTCCTACGAGCAGTACTTC. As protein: CASSQDPGTPSYEQYF.

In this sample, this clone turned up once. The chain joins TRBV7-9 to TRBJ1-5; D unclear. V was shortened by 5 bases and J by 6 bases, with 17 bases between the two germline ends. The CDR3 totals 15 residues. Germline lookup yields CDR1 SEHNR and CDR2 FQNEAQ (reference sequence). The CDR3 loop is CASSVGGPGSQPQHF. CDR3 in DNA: TGTGCCAGCAGCGTAGGAGGGCCAGGATCTCAGCCCCAGCATTTT.

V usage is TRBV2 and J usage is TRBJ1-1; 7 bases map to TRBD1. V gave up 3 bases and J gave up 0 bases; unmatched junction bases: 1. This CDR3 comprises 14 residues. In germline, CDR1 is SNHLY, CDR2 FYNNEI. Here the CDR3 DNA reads TGTGCCAGCAGTGACGACAGGGTGAACACTGAAGCTTTCTTT. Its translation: CASSDDRVNTEAFF.

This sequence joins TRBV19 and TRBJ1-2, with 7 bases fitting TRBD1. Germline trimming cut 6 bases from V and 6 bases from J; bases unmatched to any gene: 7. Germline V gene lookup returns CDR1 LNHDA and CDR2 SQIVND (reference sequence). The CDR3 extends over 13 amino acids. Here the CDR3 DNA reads TGTGCCAGTAGGAAACAGGGGTTACATGGCTACACCTTC. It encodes CASRKQGLHGYTF.

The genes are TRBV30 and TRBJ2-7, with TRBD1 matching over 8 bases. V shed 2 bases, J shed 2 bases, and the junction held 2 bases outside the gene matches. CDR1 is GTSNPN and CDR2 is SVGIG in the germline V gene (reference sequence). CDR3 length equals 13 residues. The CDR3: CAWSPGGTYEQYF. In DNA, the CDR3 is TGTGCCTGGAGTCCAGGGGGCACCTACGAGCAGTACTTC.

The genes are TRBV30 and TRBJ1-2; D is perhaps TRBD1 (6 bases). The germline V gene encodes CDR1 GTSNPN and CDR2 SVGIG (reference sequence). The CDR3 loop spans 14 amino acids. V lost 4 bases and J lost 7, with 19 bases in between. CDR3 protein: CAWTLGTIEFGYTF. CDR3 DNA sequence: TGTGCCTGGACCCTGGGGACAATAGAATTTGGCTACACCTTC.

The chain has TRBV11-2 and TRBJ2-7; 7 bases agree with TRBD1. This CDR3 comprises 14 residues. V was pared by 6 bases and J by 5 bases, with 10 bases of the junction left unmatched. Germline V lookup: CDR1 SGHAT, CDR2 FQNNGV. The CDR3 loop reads CASRRQGNSHEQYF. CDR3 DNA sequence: TGTGCCAGCAGGAGACAGGGAAACAGCCACGAGCAGTACTTC.

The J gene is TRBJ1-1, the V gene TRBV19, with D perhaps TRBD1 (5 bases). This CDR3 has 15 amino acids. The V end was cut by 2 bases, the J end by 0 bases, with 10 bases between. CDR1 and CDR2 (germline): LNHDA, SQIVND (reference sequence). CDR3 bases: TGTGCCAGTAGTATAAGTCAGGGTATGAACACTGAAGCTTTCTTT. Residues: CASSISQGMNTEAFF.

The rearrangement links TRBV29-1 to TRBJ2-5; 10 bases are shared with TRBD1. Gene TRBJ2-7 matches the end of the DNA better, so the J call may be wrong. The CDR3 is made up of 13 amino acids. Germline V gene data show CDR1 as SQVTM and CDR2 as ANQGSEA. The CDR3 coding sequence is TGCAGCGTCGCCGGACAGGGGGCCTACGAGCAGTACTTC. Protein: CSVAGQGAYEQYF.

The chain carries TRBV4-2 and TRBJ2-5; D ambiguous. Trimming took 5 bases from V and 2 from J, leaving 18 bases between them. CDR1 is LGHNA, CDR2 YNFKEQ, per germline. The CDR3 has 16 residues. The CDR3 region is CASSFHPKQVQETQYF. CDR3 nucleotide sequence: TGTGCCAGCAGCTTCCACCCAAAGCAGGTACAAGAGACCCAGTACTTC.

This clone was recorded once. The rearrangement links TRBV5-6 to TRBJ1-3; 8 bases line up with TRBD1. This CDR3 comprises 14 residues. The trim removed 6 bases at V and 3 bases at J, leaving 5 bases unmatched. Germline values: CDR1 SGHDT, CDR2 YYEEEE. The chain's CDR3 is CASTKDRDGNTIYF. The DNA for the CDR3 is TGTGCCAGCACCAAGGACAGGGATGGAAACACCATATATTTT. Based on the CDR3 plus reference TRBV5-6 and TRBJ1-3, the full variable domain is DAGVTQSPTHLIKTRGQQVTLRCSPKSGHDTVSWYQQALGQGPQFIFQYYEEEERQRGNFPDRFSGHQFPNYSSELNVNALLLGDSALYLCASTKDRDGNTIYFGEGSWLTVV.

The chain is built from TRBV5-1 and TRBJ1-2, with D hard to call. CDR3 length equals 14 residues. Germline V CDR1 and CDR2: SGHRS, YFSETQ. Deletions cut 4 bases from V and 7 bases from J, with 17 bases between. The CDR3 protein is CASSPGGDEGGYTF. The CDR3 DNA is TGCGCCAGCAGCCCCGGTGGCGACGAGGGTGGCTACACCTTC.

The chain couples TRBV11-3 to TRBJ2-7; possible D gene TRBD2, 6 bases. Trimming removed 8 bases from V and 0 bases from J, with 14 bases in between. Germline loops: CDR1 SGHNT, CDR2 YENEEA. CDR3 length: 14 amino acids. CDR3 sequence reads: CASGVAASSYEQYF. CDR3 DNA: TGTGCCAGCGGAGTAGCGGCAAGCTCCTACGAGCAGTACTTC. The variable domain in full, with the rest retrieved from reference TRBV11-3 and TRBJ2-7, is EAGVVQSPRYKIIEKKQPVAFWCNPISGHNTLYWYLQNLGQGPELLIRYENEEAVDDSQLPKDRFSAERLKGVDSTLKIQPAELGDSAVYLCASGVAASSYEQYFGPGTRLTVT.

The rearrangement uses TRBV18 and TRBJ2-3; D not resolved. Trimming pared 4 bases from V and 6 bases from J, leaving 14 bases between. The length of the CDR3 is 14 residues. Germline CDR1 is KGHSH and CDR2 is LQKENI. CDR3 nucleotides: TGTGCCAGCTCACACGAAGCCCCCCGGGATACGCAGTATTTT. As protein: CASSHEAPRDTQYF.

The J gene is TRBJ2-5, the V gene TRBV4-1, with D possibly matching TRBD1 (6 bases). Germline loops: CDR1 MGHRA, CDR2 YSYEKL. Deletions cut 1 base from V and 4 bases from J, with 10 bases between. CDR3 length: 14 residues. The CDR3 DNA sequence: TGCGCCAGCAGCCAAGTAGGGGGTGGAGAGACCCAGTACTTC. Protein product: CASSQVGGGETQYF.

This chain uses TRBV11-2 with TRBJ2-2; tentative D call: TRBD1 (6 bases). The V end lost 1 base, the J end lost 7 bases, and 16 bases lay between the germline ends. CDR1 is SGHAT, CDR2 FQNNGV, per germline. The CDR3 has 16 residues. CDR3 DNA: TGTGCCAGCAGCTTAGTCACAGGGTCCGCGATCGGGGAGCTGTTTTTT. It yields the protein CASSLVTGSAIGELFF.

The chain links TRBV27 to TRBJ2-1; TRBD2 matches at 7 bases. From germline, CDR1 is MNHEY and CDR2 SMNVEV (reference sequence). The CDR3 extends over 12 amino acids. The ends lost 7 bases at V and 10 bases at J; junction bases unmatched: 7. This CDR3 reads CASTGVGGEQFF. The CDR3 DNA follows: TGTGCCAGCACGGGAGTCGGGGGGGAGCAGTTCTTC.

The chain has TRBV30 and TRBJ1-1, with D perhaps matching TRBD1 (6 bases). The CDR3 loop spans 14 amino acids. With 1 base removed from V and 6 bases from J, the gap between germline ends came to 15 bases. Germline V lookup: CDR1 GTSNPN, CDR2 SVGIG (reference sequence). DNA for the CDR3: TGTGCCTGGAGTGGGATTGGGGGCTCAGCTGAAGCTTTCTTT. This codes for CAWSGIGGSAEAFF.

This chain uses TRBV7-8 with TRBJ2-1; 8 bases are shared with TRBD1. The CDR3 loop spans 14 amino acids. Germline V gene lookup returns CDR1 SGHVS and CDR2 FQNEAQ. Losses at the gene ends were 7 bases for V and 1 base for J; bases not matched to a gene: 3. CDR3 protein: CASKGQASYNEQFF. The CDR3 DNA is TGTGCCAGCAAGGGACAGGCTTCCTACAATGAGCAGTTCTTC.

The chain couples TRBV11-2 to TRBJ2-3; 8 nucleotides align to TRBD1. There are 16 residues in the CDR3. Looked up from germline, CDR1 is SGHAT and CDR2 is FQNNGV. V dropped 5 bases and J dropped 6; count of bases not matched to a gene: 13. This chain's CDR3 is CASSPGLDRVSDTQYF. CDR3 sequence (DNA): TGTGCCAGCAGCCCGGGTCTGGACAGGGTATCGGATACGCAGTATTTT.

The CDR3 region has the DNA TGTGCCAGCAGTTTAACAGGGGGGAAAGGCTATGGCTACACCTTC. Translated: CASSLTGGKGYGYTF. V usage is TRBV28 and J usage is TRBJ1-2; 8 positions agree with TRBD1. This CDR3 has 15 amino acids. With V trimmed by 2 bases and J by 4 bases, 6 bases remained unmatched. CDR1 is MDHEN, CDR2 SYDVKM, per germline.

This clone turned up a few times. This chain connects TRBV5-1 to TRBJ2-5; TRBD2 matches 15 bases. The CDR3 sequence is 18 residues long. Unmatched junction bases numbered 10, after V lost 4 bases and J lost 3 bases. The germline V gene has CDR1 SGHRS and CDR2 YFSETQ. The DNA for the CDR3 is TGCGCCAGCAGCCCTGGACTAGCGGGAGGGCCAGGGGAAGAGACCCAGTACTTC. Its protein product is CASSPGLAGGPGEETQYF.

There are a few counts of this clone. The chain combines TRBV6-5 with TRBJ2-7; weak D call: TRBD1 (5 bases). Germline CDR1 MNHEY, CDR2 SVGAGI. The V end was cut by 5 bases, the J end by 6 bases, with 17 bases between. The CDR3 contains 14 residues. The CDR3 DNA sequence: TGTGCCAGCAGTGAAAGGGGCCAGGACGGCGAGCAGTACTTC. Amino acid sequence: CASSERGQDGEQYF.

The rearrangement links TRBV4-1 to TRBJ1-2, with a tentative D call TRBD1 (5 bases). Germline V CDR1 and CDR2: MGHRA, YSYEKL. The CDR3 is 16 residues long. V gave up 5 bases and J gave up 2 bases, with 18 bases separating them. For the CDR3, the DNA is TGCGCCAGCAGCACCCGCTCACTTGGGGGGAACTATGGCTACACCTTC. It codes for CASSTRSLGGNYGYTF.

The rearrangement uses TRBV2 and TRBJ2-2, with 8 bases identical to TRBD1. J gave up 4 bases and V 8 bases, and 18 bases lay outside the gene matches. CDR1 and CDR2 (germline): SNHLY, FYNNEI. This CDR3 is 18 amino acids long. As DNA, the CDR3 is TGTGCCAGCGACTCCTCGATACGGGACAGGTTCGGCACCGGGGAGCTGTTTTTT. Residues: CASDSSIRDRFGTGELFF.

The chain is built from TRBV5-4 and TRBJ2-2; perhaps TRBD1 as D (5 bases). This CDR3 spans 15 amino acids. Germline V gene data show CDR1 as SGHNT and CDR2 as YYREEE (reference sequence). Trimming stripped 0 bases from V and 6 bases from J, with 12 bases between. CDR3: CASSLAFAGPGELFF. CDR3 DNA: TGTGCCAGCAGCTTGGCGTTTGCAGGGCCCGGGGAGCTGTTTTTT.

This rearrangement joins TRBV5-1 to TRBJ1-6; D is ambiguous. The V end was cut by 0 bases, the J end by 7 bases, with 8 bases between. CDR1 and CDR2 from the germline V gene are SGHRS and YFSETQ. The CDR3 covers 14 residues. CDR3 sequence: CASSLAGDNSPLHF. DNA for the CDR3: TGCGCCAGCAGCTTGGCAGGCGACAATTCACCCCTCCACTTT.

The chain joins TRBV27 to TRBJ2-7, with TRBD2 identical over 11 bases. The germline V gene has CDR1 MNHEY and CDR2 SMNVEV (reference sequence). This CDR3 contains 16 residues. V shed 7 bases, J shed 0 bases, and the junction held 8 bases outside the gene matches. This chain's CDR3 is CASKPGLAVYSYEQYF. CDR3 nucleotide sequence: TGTGCCAGCAAACCGGGACTAGCGGTTTACTCCTACGAGCAGTACTTC.

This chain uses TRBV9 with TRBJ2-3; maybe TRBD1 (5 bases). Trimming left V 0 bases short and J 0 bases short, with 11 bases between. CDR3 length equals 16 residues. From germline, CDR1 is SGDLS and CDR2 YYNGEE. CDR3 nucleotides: TGTGCCAGCAGCGTAGGTCAGGGCCCTAGCACAGATACGCAGTATTTT. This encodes CASSVGQGPSTDTQYF. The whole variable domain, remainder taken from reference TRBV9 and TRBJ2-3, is DSGVTQTPKHLITATGQRVTLRCSPRSGDLSVYWYQQSLDQGLQFLIQYYNGEERAKGNILERFSAQQFPDLHSELNLSSLELGDSALYFCASSVGQGPSTDTQYFGPGTRLTVL.